The 26 T cell receptor beta chains given below trace back to one sample, sequenced in a study of blood T cell dynamics during melanoma immunotherapy. Produced via immunoSEQ multiplex PCR; TCRdb's table is partial and in-frame only. The profile shows approximately 13,000 clones, around nine tenths of them singletons. Time point noted: week 3, after first cycle of checkpoint inhibitor. The sample here was effector memory CD8+ T cells from blood, taken from a patient treated with checkpoint blockade. The source of these receptors is a human donor with melanoma.

The chain combines TRBV15 with TRBJ2-1; 7 positions agree with TRBD1. The germline V gene encodes CDR1 LNHNV and CDR2 YYDKDF (reference sequence). The CDR3 length is 14 residues. Losses at the gene ends were 1 base for V and 8 bases for J; bases not matched to a gene: 5. The CDR3 here is CATSRGQGNYEQFF. CDR3 DNA sequence: TGTGCCACCAGCAGAGGACAGGGTAACTATGAGCAGTTCTTC.

The chain employs TRBV5-1 and TRBJ2-7; no clear D gene. Germline assignment: CDR1 SGHRS and CDR2 YFSETQ. The CDR3 sequence is 13 residues long. V was cut by 0 bases and J by 1 base, with 5 bases left in between. Here the CDR3 reads CASSLGASYEQYF. In DNA, the CDR3 is TGCGCCAGCAGCTTGGGGGCGTCCTACGAGCAGTACTTC.

CDR3 sequence reads: CASSLDREDEKLFF. The CDR3 DNA reads TGTGCCAGCAGTCTCGACAGGGAGGATGAAAAACTGTTTTTT. V usage is TRBV28 and J usage is TRBJ1-4; 7 bases are shared with TRBD1. J was trimmed by 6 bases and V by 5 bases; bases with no gene match: 6. Germline V gene lookup returns CDR1 MDHEN and CDR2 SYDVKM. The CDR3 runs to 14 residues.

This clone was observed a single time. The DNA of the CDR3 is TGTGCCAGCCAACTGCCGGGGGCCGCCAGACTCCAAGAGACCCAGTACTTC. This codes for CASQLPGAARLQETQYF. V and J are TRBV18 and TRBJ2-5; D might be TRBD1 or TRBD2, each matching 6 bases. CDR1 is KGHSH, CDR2 LQKENI, per germline. The CDR3 covers 17 residues. V shed 8 bases and J shed 1 base, with 23 bases lying between them.

In this sample, this clone turned up a few times. This chain joins TRBV27 and TRBJ1-2; TRBD1 is a possible D gene (5 bases). Per the germline V gene, CDR1 is MNHEY and CDR2 is SMNVEV (reference sequence). V dropped 6 bases and J dropped 4 bases, with 12 bases sitting between them. The CDR3 is 13 residues long. The chain's CDR3 is CASSLGRPYGYTF. CDR3 nucleotides: TGTGCCAGCAGCCTGGGACGGCCCTATGGCTACACCTTC.

CDR3 loop: CASSPVLRPDNEQFF. The CDR3 DNA follows: TGTGCCAGCAGCCCAGTGCTCAGACCGGACAATGAGCAGTTCTTC. The chain joins TRBV5-4 to TRBJ2-1, with D hard to call. Trimming shortened V by 4 bases and J by 5 bases, and 16 bases separated the two germline ends. Germline V gene sequence: CDR1 SGHNT, CDR2 YYREEE (reference sequence). This CDR3 is built from 15 residues.

The chain recombines TRBV7-6 with TRBJ2-5; D is uncertain. The end of the DNA fits TRBJ2-7 better, so the J call may be wrong. Looked up from germline, CDR1 is SGHVS and CDR2 is FNYEAQ. The CDR3 is made up of 13 amino acids. The CDR3 loop reads CASSLGQNYEQYF. CDR3 DNA: TGTGCCAGCAGCTTAGGCCAGAACTACGAGCAGTACTTC.

The chain couples TRBV5-1 to TRBJ2-1, with 9 positions matching TRBD2. This CDR3 comprises 15 residues. V was pared by 1 base and J by 4 bases, with 3 bases of the junction left unmatched. Germline V gene lookup returns CDR1 SGHRS and CDR2 YFSETQ. Here the CDR3 reads CASSLTSGGYNEQFF. In DNA form, the CDR3 reads TGCGCCAGCAGCTTGACCAGCGGGGGGTACAATGAGCAGTTCTTC.

The rearrangement joins TRBV7-9 to TRBJ2-7; D gene ambiguous. V lost 3 bases and J lost 2, with 8 bases in between. Germline assignment: CDR1 SEHNR and CDR2 FQNEAQ (reference sequence). This CDR3 has 13 amino acids. The CDR3 region is CASSFRVTYEQYF. For the CDR3, the DNA is TGTGCCAGCAGCTTTCGGGTCACCTACGAGCAGTACTTC.

V usage is TRBV11-2 and J usage is TRBJ2-4; the D is unclear. Germline assignment: CDR1 SGHAT and CDR2 FQNNGV. V was trimmed by 5 bases and J by 8 bases, leaving 13 bases between them. CDR3 length: 13 amino acids. The CDR3 protein is CASSAGGEDIQYF. In nucleotides, the CDR3 is TGTGCCAGCAGCGCCGGTGGGGAAGACATTCAGTACTTC.

V is TRBV13 and J is TRBJ2-5; 7 nucleotides agree with TRBD1. Gene TRBJ2-7 matches the end of the DNA better, so the J call may be wrong. Germline CDR1 PRHDT, CDR2 FYEKMQ (reference sequence). The CDR3 extends over 16 amino acids. The CDR3 reads CASSLIPGQESNEQYF. Here the CDR3 DNA reads TGTGCCAGCAGCTTAATCCCCGGACAGGAAAGCAACGAGCAGTACTTC.

The J gene is TRBJ1-3, the V gene TRBV6-5; perhaps TRBD1 as D (5 bases). Trimming removed 2 bases at V and 2 bases at J, with 7 bases between. The germline V gene encodes CDR1 MNHEY and CDR2 SVGAGI. The length of the CDR3 is 14 residues. Here the CDR3 reads CASSYATAGNTIYF. CDR3 sequence (DNA): TGTGCCAGCAGTTACGCGACAGCTGGAAACACCATATATTTT.

The CDR3 loop is CSMNTGGNYEQYF. The CDR3 region has the DNA TGCAGCATGAATACAGGGGGAAATTACGAGCAGTACTTC. The chain joins TRBV29-1 to TRBJ2-7; 8 positions agree with TRBD1. V gave up 8 bases and J gave up 4 bases; unmatched junction bases: 10. The CDR3 is made up of 13 amino acids. Looked up from germline, CDR1 is SQVTM and CDR2 is ANQGSEA.

V is TRBV7-9 and J is TRBJ2-7; 7 bases are shared with TRBD1. Germline CDR1 reads SEHNR; CDR2 reads FQNEAQ (reference sequence). CDR3 length: 14 amino acids. The V and J ends lost 5 bases and 3 bases, in that order; junction bases with no gene match: 7. The CDR3 spells CASSGTDQIYEQYF. The CDR3 DNA reads TGTGCCAGCAGCGGGACAGACCAAATCTACGAGCAGTACTTC.

V usage is TRBV6-5 and J usage is TRBJ1-2, with a tentative D call TRBD1 (5 bases). In germline, CDR1 is MNHEY, CDR2 SVGAGI. Trimming removed 2 bases at V and 8 bases at J, with 15 bases between. CDR3 length equals 14 residues. CDR3 amino acids: CASSYSGGPEGYTF. The CDR3 region has the DNA TGTGCCAGCAGTTACAGTGGGGGACCGGAGGGCTACACCTTC.

This clone was picked up a small number of times. The chain employs TRBV27 and TRBJ1-5, with 7 bases matching TRBD1. There are 15 residues in the CDR3. J gave up 0 bases and V 4 bases, and 3 bases lay outside the gene matches. Germline CDR1 and CDR2: MNHEY and SMNVEV (reference sequence). For the CDR3, the DNA is TGTGCCAGCAGTTCGACAGGGTATAGCAATCAGCCCCAGCATTTT. This gives the protein CASSSTGYSNQPQHF.

V is TRBV28 and J is TRBJ1-3; tentatively, D is TRBD1 (5 bases). Germline CDR1 and CDR2: MDHEN and SYDVKM. The CDR3 covers 17 residues. Trimming pared 4 bases from V and 1 base from J, leaving 17 bases between. CDR3 amino acids: CASSSPRGVDSGNTIYF. CDR3 sequence (DNA): TGTGCCAGCAGTTCACCTCGGGGGGTAGATTCTGGAAACACCATATATTTT.

This clone was observed a few times. The chain has TRBV4-1 and TRBJ1-2; D not certain. Looked up from germline, CDR1 is MGHRA and CDR2 is YSYEKL. The CDR3 has 13 amino acids. Trimming cost V 0 bases and J 4 bases, with 6 bases left between them. The DNA for the CDR3 is TGCGCCAGCAGCCAAGATAATGGCTATGGCTACACCTTC. It yields the protein CASSQDNGYGYTF.

This chain uses TRBV5-6 with TRBJ2-5, with D possibly being TRBD1 or TRBD2 (6 bases each). Trimming left V 0 bases short and J 6 bases short, with 12 bases between. This CDR3 contains 14 residues. Germline V lookup: CDR1 SGHDT, CDR2 YYEEEE. The CDR3 DNA sequence: TGTGCCAGCAGCTTGGGTGGGGGGCGAAAGACCCAGTACTTC. Its translation is CASSLGGGRKTQYF.

The chain couples TRBV19 to TRBJ2-7; 9 nucleotides align to TRBD2. Germline lookup yields CDR1 LNHDA and CDR2 SQIVND (reference sequence). Trimming removed 3 bases from V and 2 bases from J; junction bases left unmatched: 5. The CDR3 contains 15 residues. CDR3 bases: TGTGCCAGTAGTATTGGTAGCGGGAGCACCTACGAGCAGTACTTC. Its translation is CASSIGSGSTYEQYF.

The CDR3, as DNA: TGTGCCAGCAGCTTGGCTGACAATGAGCAGTTCTTC. As protein: CASSLADNEQFF. V gene TRBV5-4 combines with J gene TRBJ2-1; D ambiguous. Trimming removed 0 bases at V and 5 bases at J, with 3 bases between. Germline CDR1 and CDR2: SGHNT and YYREEE (reference sequence). The CDR3 is 12 residues long.

This clone was seen more than once but under ten times. The chain combines TRBV4-1 with TRBJ1-1; TRBD1 matches at 10 bases. The CDR3 totals 15 residues. V was pared by 1 base and J by 11 bases, with 10 bases of the junction left unmatched. Germline V gene sequence: CDR1 MGHRA, CDR2 YSYEKL. The CDR3 coding sequence is TGCGCCAGCAGCCAAGGTCTGGAACGGGACAGGGGTGCTTTCTTT. Residues: CASSQGLERDRGAFF.

The chain employs TRBV25-1 and TRBJ1-4; 9 nucleotides match TRBD1. CDR1 is MGHDK, CDR2 SYGVNS, per germline. The CDR3 spans 13 residues. The J segment lost 8 bases and the V segment lost 8 bases, leaving 6 bases of the junction unmatched. CDR3 sequence: CASQTGGGEKLFF. For the CDR3, the DNA is TGTGCCAGCCAGACAGGGGGAGGAGAAAAACTGTTTTTT. Using reference TRBV25-1 and TRBJ1-4 for the parts outside the CDR3, the full variable domain is EADIYQTPRYLVIGTGKKITLECSQTMGHDKMYWYQQDPGMELHLIHYSYGVNSTEKGDLSSESTVSRIRTEHFPLTLESARPSHTSQYLCASQTGGGEKLFFGSGTQLSVL.

This chain links TRBV5-1 with TRBJ1-1; 7 bases fit TRBD1. The CDR3 sequence is 15 residues long. V trimming: 4 bases; J trimming: 1 base; junction bases outside the gene matches: 7. Germline V CDR1 and CDR2: SGHRS, YFSETQ. CDR3 coding DNA: TGCGCCAGCAGCGTCACGACAGGGAGGAACACTGAAGCTTTCTTT. It yields the protein CASSVTTGRNTEAFF.

V usage is TRBV9 and J usage is TRBJ2-1, with D perhaps assigned TRBD1 or TRBD2 (5 bases each). This CDR3 has 13 residues. The germline gives CDR1 SGDLS, CDR2 YYNGEE. Trimming took 4 bases from V and 4 from J, leaving 9 bases between them. DNA for the CDR3: TGTGCCAGCAGCCCAGAGGGGTACAATGAGCAGTTCTTC. It specifies CASSPEGYNEQFF.

Written as DNA, the CDR3 is TGTGCCAGCAGCCAAGATGAGAGGACAGGGCTGTGGAATGAGCAGTTCTTC. Its protein product is CASSQDERTGLWNEQFF. V gene TRBV14 combines with J gene TRBJ2-1, with 8 bases identical to TRBD1. Germline lookup yields CDR1 SGHDN and CDR2 FVKESK. J was trimmed by 7 bases and V by 0 bases; bases with no gene match: 11. The CDR3 consists of 17 residues.